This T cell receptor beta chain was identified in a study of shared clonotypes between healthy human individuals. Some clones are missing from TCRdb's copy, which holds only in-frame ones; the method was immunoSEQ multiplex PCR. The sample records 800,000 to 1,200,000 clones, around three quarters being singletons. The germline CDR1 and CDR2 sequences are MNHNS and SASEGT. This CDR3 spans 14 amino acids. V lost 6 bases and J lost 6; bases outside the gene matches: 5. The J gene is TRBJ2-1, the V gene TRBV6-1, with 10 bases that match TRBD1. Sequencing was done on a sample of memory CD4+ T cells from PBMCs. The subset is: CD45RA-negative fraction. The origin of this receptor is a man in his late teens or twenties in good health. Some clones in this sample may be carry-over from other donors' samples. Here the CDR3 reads CASRGQGGFNEQFF. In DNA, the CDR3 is TGTGCCAGCAGAGGACAGGGGGGGTTCAATGAGCAGTTCTTC.